These T cell receptor beta chains were read from a single sample in a study of technical replicates of blood from a few donors. The table came from immunoSEQ multiplex PCR; TCRdb's copy has only in-frame clones and leaves some out. The data contain over 50,000 clones, roughly 97% of them seen just once; the ten biggest clones take up over 0.15%. Sequenced input: T cells isolated from PBMCs. The receptors stem from a human donor in good health. The CDR3 runs from the conserved cysteine through the conserved F or W. A D gene is named only where the DNA matches it firmly. Clone size is shown for a subset of rows, as once, few, many or a class of expanded clone.

j_gene | v_gene | d_gene | abundance | CDR3nt | CDR3aa
TRBJ1-4 | TRBV6-6 | NA | NA | TGTGCCAGCAGTTACGCGTGGGCAAAACTGTTTTTT | CASSYAWAKLFF
TRBJ1-2 | TRBV30 | NA | NA | TGTGCCTGTGGAGAGACAGCACCAGCTAACTATGGCTACACCTTC | CACGETAPANYGYTF
TRBJ1-1 | TRBV11-2 | NA | NA | TGTGCCAGCAGCTTAGTTTCCAGGGGTATTAGGACTGAAGCTTTCTTT | CASSLVSRGIRTEAFF
TRBJ1-1 | TRBV29-1 | NA | NA | TGCAGCGTGGCACTGAACACTGAAGCTTTCTTT | CSVALNTEAFF
TRBJ1-2 | TRBV28 | NA | NA | TGTGCCAGCAGTTTTATACGACAGGACTATGGCTACACCTTC | CASSFIRQDYGYTF
TRBJ2-7 | TRBV11-2 | NA | NA | TGTGCCAGCAGCTTGAGTAGCCACGAGCAGTACTTC | CASSLSSHEQYF
TRBJ2-2 | TRBV7-9 | NA | NA | TGTGCCAGCAGCGGACTGGCGGGGGAGCTGTTTTTT | CASSGLAGELFF
TRBJ2-3 | TRBV11-3 | TRBD1 | once | TGTGCCAGCAGCCCCCCCGGGTGGGACAGGGCCCCGGAAGATACGCAGTATTTT | CASSPPGWDRAPEDTQYF
TRBJ2-5 | TRBV11-2 | NA | NA | TGTGCCAGCAGCTTCGGGGAGAGTCAGACCCAGTACTTC | CASSFGESQTQYF
TRBJ2-7 | TRBV7-9 | NA | NA | TGTGCCAGCAGCCCCGTCATGGCCGAGCAGTACTTC | CASSPVMAEQYF
TRBJ2-3 | TRBV30 | TRBD2 | once | TGTGCCTGGTCGCTCAGCGGGGATGGCGCAGATACGCAGTATTTT | CAWSLSGDGADTQYF
TRBJ2-7 | TRBV6-1 | TRBD1 | NA | TGTGCCAGCAGCGAAAGGACAGGGGCTTTCTACGAGCAGTACTTC | CASSERTGAFYEQYF
TRBJ2-3 | TRBV29-1 | NA | NA | TGCAGCGTTAGCCCGGGACATCCCACAGATACGCAGTATTTT | CSVSPGHPTDTQYF
TRBJ2-7 | TRBV19 | TRBD1 | NA | TGTGCCACCAGAAACAGGGGTAATACTTTCTACGAGCAGTACTTC | CATRNRGNTFYEQYF
TRBJ2-3 | TRBV27 | NA | NA | TGTGCCAGCTACCCCTCTGTGTCCCGGGGGTCAAAAGATACGCAGTATTTT | CASYPSVSRGSKDTQYF
TRBJ2-1 | TRBV15 | NA | NA | TGTGCCACCAGCAGAGATTGGAGACTCCCTCGGGCCTACAATGAGCAGTTCTTC | CATSRDWRLPRAYNEQFF
TRBJ1-1 | TRBV7-3 | NA | once | TGTGCCAGCAGCTTTTACGCAGGGGATGAAGCTTTCTTT | CASSFYAGDEAFF
TRBJ1-2 | TRBV4-2 | NA | once | TGTGCCAGCAGCCAAGAGGAGACAGGCTATGGCTACACCTTC | CASSQEETGYGYTF